The TCR beta chain described here comes from a study of T cells after yellow fever vaccination (dated by TCRdb to the late 2010s). The study in broad terms: Libraries from fractions with low cell numbers were prepared with the SMART-Seq v4 Ultra Low Input RNA kit. Bulk TCR alpha and beta repertoires were sequenced longitudinally to track T-cell clones before and after primary and booster YFV17D yellow fever vaccination. Two healthy male donors made up the cohort, one aged 18 to 30 years and the other aged 30 to 40 years. Blood samples were taken at several timepoints before and after primary and secondary immunization, and bulk PBMC replicates and cell subsets were isolated. What the research found in general, with its limitations: After the booster, most of the clones that had expanded following primary vaccination were detected again (almost 98% of CD4 and around 90% of CD8), which suggests that memory was broadly maintained. FACS-sorted repertoires could contain abundant contaminating clonotypes from the bulk population, so computational filtering was required. A small fraction of clonotypes showed up in both the CD4 and CD8 compartments, probably as a result of convergent recombination. The secondary T-cell response was weaker than the primary response but faster, peaking on day 5 instead of day 15. Because only two donors were included in the study, the extent to which the findings can be generalized is limited.

This sample was sequenced with an Illumina NovaSeq 6000. TCR cDNA was synthesized by 5'RACE template switching, which introduced a universal primer site and unique molecular identifiers. Priming for cDNA synthesis came from both the TCR alpha and TCR beta constant segments. Two PCR steps were used to amplify libraries, with sample barcodes and sequencing adapters being added in the second step. Sequencing of libraries was done on Illumina HiSeq 2500 (2x100 bp) or NovaSeq (2x150 bp). The authors' pipeline ran thus. MIGEC handled demultiplexing of reads and collapsing into UMI consensus sequences, while MiXCR performed V(D)J alignment. Vaccine-responding clonotypes were defined with edgeR using replicate PBMC samples, requiring FDR below 0.01 and a log2 fold change above 5 up to day 15. CD4 or CD8 identity was assigned to each bulk clonotype according to whether the clonotype was present at higher abundance in the sequenced CD4 repertoire or the sequenced CD8 repertoire. TCRdb handled the public reads itself, with Q25 trimming in fastp and clone calling in MiXCR, and kept productive beta chains. Every CDR3 protein is listed once, alongside the most common genes and DNA of its rows. These V and J calls derive from TCRdb rather than the authors' analysis. This sample is represented by roughly 320,000 distinct CDR3 sequences; about 10% of them were singletons. The top ten clones comprise approximately 3% of the sample.

About this clonotype: Its binding antigen is unknown. Per-base quality was not reported, and no clone a single base away is much larger than it.

The treatment or condition label, as the study defines it: live attenuated yellow fever vaccine strain. A standard Ficoll-Paque protocol was used to isolate PBMCs from peripheral blood. Dynabeads CD4 and CD8 positive selection kits were used to isolate the CD4 and CD8 T-cell fractions. RNA was extracted with TriZol from bulk PBMCs, CD4 and CD8 fractions, and dextramer-positive and dextramer-negative fractions. This receptor was identified in a man between 18 and 35 years old who received the YFV17D yellow fever vaccine. Sequenced material: CD4+ T cells sorted from PBMCs, taken 45 days after the yellow fever booster vaccination.

The sequenced DNA: TGTGCCATCAGTCAGGGGGCTACTAATGAAAAACTGTTTTTT. Translated, this is CAISQGATNEKLFF. Recombination linked TRBV10-3 to TRBJ1-4, with 8 bases in between that match TRBD1. From cysteine to phenylalanine, the CDR3 is 14 amino acids long. The CDR3 DNA has 42 bases and is translated from base 1. Trimming leaves V shorter by 5 bases and J shorter by 2 bases, with the junction holding 1 base beyond the gene matches. Reading the germline V gene gives CDR1 ENHRY and CDR2 SYGVKD.